This record looks at one T cell receptor beta chain sequence and its context. Its antigen remains unknown. The assay was immunoSEQ multiplex PCR, and TCRdb's table has in-frame clones only and misses some. The sample has 100,000 or so clones, about 85% seen once. Between the trimmed V and J ends, which lost 6 bases and 6 bases, there was a span of 17 bases. Germline V CDR1 and CDR2: SNHLY, FYNNEI. The CDR3 spans 15 residues. This sample is drawn from a study of OX40 agonist ivuxolimab in advanced cancers. Study-wide findings and caveats: It was also the case that some nonresponders had low normalized T-cell clonal expansion. On average, CD8+ T cells showed a greater number of expanded clones than CD4+.

The genes are TRBV2 and TRBJ2-2; TRBD1 is a possible D gene (6 bases). The sequences come from CD4+ or CD8+ T cells sorted from blood, collected in a trial of the OX40 agonist ivuxolimab. The origin of this receptor is an adult with an advanced solid tumor such as melanoma, head and neck, liver or kidney cancer. This CDR3 reads CASSDTYRASGELFF. In nucleotides, the CDR3 is TGTGCCAGCAGCGACACGTACAGGGCGTCCGGGGAGCTGTTTTTT.